This T cell receptor (beta chain) was captured by sequencing in a study of T-cell memory formation after mild COVID-19. Overall study: The TCR clusters were mostly specific to one donor. Points from the study as a whole: CM and EM subsets held most contracting CD4+ clones; EMRA held CD8+ ones. Second-wave clones reaching peak frequency on day 37 lacked confirmed SARS-CoV-2 specificity. In pre-infection memory, a portion of responding clones appeared, which suggested that cross-reactive memory joined.

On this clonotype: Its antigen remains unknown.

TCRdb analysed the 5' RACE reads with MiXCR anew, one entry per CDR3 protein. The sample lists hundreds of thousands of distinct CDR3 sequences, around a quarter seen once, with approximately 13% in the top ten. Germline V gene lookup returns CDR1 SEHNR and CDR2 FQNEAQ (reference sequence). V was trimmed by 4 bases and J by 2 bases, leaving 12 bases between them. The CDR3 consists of 16 residues. This receptor was obtained from an adult woman who had mild COVID-19 (a few samples of this study predate the infection). Cell type and time point are not known. Source material: PBMCs or a T cell subset sorted from them (not recorded which). V and J are TRBV7-9 and TRBJ1-6; D possibly corresponds to TRBD1 (6 bases). CDR3 nucleotides: TGTGCCAGCAGCTCGAACAGGGACGCCTATAATTCACCCCTCCACTTT. Its translation is CASSSNRDAYNSPLHF. The full variable domain, completed using reference TRBV7-9 and TRBJ1-6, is DTGVSQNPRHKITKRGQNVTFRCDPISEHNRLYWYRQTLGQGPEFLTYFQNEAQLEKSRLLSDRFSAERPKGSFSTLEIQRTEQGDSAMYLCASSSNRDAYNSPLHFGNGTRLTVT.